Listed below are T cell receptor beta chains from one sample, sequenced in a study of identical twins. TCRdb called the 5' RACE reads again in MiXCR, with one record for every CDR3 protein. The sample yields around 500,000 distinct CDR3 sequences, around 14% seen once. The same data also contributed to another study, on yellow fever vaccine responses in identical twins.

Sequencing was done on a sample of CD4+ T cells sorted from blood. These receptors were collected from a woman aged 18-29 years in good health. CDR3s leave out the opening cysteine and the closing phenylalanine or tryptophan. The order of the fields is V gene, CDR3 length, J gene, CDR3 protein.

v_call: TRBV5-1
cdr3_length: 15
j_call: TRBJ2-5
cdr3_aa: ASSPSRTDRVQETQY

v_call: TRBV6-2/TRBV6-3
cdr3_length: 12
j_call: TRBJ2-1
cdr3_aa: ASTQITSGNEQF

v_call: TRBV12-3/TRBV12-4
cdr3_length: 13
j_call: TRBJ2-6
cdr3_aa: ASTMGVPGANVLT

v_call: TRBV5-1
cdr3_length: 13
j_call: TRBJ2-1
cdr3_aa: ASSEVSGGAFEQF

v_call: TRBV7-2
cdr3_length: 13
j_call: TRBJ2-3
cdr3_aa: ASSLGAGGGGTQY

v_call: TRBV20-1
cdr3_length: 11
j_call: TRBJ2-1
cdr3_aa: SASILAGYEQF

v_call: TRBV29-1
cdr3_length: 11
j_call: TRBJ2-5
cdr3_aa: SVDKSGLETQY

v_call: TRBV12-3/TRBV12-4
cdr3_length: 12
j_call: TRBJ2-1
cdr3_aa: ASSLWGAGNEQF

v_call: TRBV15
cdr3_length: 12
j_call: TRBJ1-1
cdr3_aa: ATSRGGKDTEAF

v_call: TRBV7-9
cdr3_length: 14
j_call: TRBJ2-4
cdr3_aa: ASSSLPQLAKNIQY

v_call: TRBV20-1
cdr3_length: 13
j_call: TRBJ2-3
cdr3_aa: SAAAGTGNTDTQY

v_call: TRBV3-1
cdr3_length: 14
j_call: TRBJ2-5
cdr3_aa: ASSRGLAGSQETQY

v_call: TRBV11-2
cdr3_length: 14
j_call: TRBJ2-2
cdr3_aa: ASSLGLPWGTGELF

v_call: TRBV6-1
cdr3_length: 12
j_call: TRBJ2-7
cdr3_aa: ASTVTGIATEQY

v_call: TRBV15
cdr3_length: 13
j_call: TRBJ2-4
cdr3_aa: ATSTGQTSKNIQY

v_call: TRBV7-9
cdr3_length: 11
j_call: TRBJ1-1
cdr3_aa: ASSLEMNTEAF

v_call: TRBV29-1
cdr3_length: 11
j_call: TRBJ2-1
cdr3_aa: SVREDPLREQF

v_call: TRBV10-3
cdr3_length: 12
j_call: TRBJ2-1
cdr3_aa: AIGGGRAKDEQF

v_call: TRBV11-2
cdr3_length: 10
j_call: TRBJ1-4
cdr3_aa: ASSLQGSKLF

v_call: TRBV3-1
cdr3_length: 12
j_call: TRBJ2-1
cdr3_aa: ASSPGTGVDEQF

v_call: TRBV29-1
cdr3_length: 12
j_call: TRBJ2-5
cdr3_aa: SVVSMTGVETQY

v_call: TRBV20-1
cdr3_length: 12
j_call: TRBJ2-3
cdr3_aa: SARIDARTDTQY

v_call: TRBV20-1
cdr3_length: 13
j_call: TRBJ2-7
cdr3_aa: SAITSGGSSYEQY

v_call: TRBV3-1
cdr3_length: 10
j_call: TRBJ1-6
cdr3_aa: ASSFNYSPLH

v_call: TRBV12-3/TRBV12-4
cdr3_length: 11
j_call: TRBJ1-3
cdr3_aa: ATTLGVGNTIY

v_call: TRBV6-6
cdr3_length: 10
j_call: TRBJ2-5
cdr3_aa: ASRGGAETQY

v_call: TRBV7-2
cdr3_length: 13
j_call: TRBJ1-4
cdr3_aa: ASSLVWTRNEKLF

v_call: TRBV5-1
cdr3_length: 12
j_call: TRBJ2-2
cdr3_aa: ASSLGGTVGELF

v_call: TRBV4-1
cdr3_length: 14
j_call: TRBJ2-3
cdr3_aa: ASSQDFLAGGLTQY

v_call: TRBV5-1
cdr3_length: 13
j_call: TRBJ2-2
cdr3_aa: ASRTSGRETGELF

v_call: TRBV4-3
cdr3_length: 11
j_call: TRBJ2-7
cdr3_aa: ASSRDLTYEQY

v_call: TRBV6-1
cdr3_length: 12
j_call: TRBJ2-5
cdr3_aa: ASSRGRIQETQY

v_call: TRBV25-1
cdr3_length: 12
j_call: TRBJ1-2
cdr3_aa: ASSERDSPYGYT

v_call: TRBV5-1
cdr3_length: 14
j_call: TRBJ2-3
cdr3_aa: ASSRGLAASTDTQY

v_call: TRBV10-3
cdr3_length: 11
j_call: TRBJ1-2
cdr3_aa: AIRRTGSTGYT

v_call: TRBV5-5
cdr3_length: 11
j_call: TRBJ2-1
cdr3_aa: ASSLFDYNEQF

v_call: TRBV27
cdr3_length: 12
j_call: TRBJ2-7
cdr3_aa: ASSSWTSGYEQY

v_call: TRBV20-1
cdr3_length: 12
j_call: TRBJ2-4
cdr3_aa: SAWRGAGRSIQY

v_call: TRBV7-9
cdr3_length: 15
j_call: TRBJ2-1
cdr3_aa: ASSLSPSGALHNEQF

v_call: TRBV29-1
cdr3_length: 11
j_call: TRBJ2-5
cdr3_aa: SARGLGVQTQY